The 27 T cell receptor beta chains below all came from one sample that was sequenced in a study of blood T cell repertoires in COVID-19. Some clones are missing from TCRdb's copy, which holds only in-frame ones; the method was immunoSEQ multiplex PCR. The table lists about 230,000 clones, 88% of them singletons, with 2.5% in the top ten. Material: PBMCs or T cells enriched from blood (not recorded which). All receptors derive from a woman in her 40s with acute COVID-19.

V gene TRBV23-1 combines with J gene TRBJ1-1; no firm D call. TRBV23-1 is an ORF, with its function uncertain. This CDR3 has 15 residues. The V end was cut by 2 bases, the J end by 1 base, with 11 bases between. CDR3 sequence (DNA): TGCGCCAGCAGTCAAGAAAGAAGCCGGAACACTGAAGCTTTCTTT. Protein sequence: CASSQERSRNTEAFF.

This chain connects TRBV24-1 to TRBJ2-3, with a weak D call TRBD2 (6 bases). Trimming stripped 4 bases from V and 6 bases from J, with 10 bases between. The CDR3 extends over 13 amino acids. Germline V CDR1 and CDR2: KGHDR, SFDVKD. The CDR3 DNA sequence: TGTGCCACCAGTGAGGGCGGGGTGGATACGCAGTATTTT. Translating gives CATSEGGVDTQYF.

This clone was recorded once. V is TRBV12-3 or TRBV12-4 and J is TRBJ2-5; D is unclear. Trimming took off 5 bases at V and 2 bases at J, with 9 bases between the two ends. This CDR3 is built from 13 residues. The CDR3 nucleotides are TGTGCCAGCAGTCACTCCCTTCAAGAGACCCAGTACTTC. Protein: CASSHSLQETQYF.

This rearrangement joins TRBV5-4 to TRBJ2-3, with TRBD2 identical over 10 bases. Trimming removed 2 bases from V and 2 bases from J; junction bases left unmatched: 11. CDR3 length: 18 amino acids. Germline V gives CDR1 SGHNT, CDR2 YYREEE (reference sequence). The DNA of the CDR3 is TGTGCCAGCAGCTTCCCCCCTGGGAGCGGGAGGGACACAGATACGCAGTATTTT. Translated, it gives CASSFPPGSGRDTDTQYF.

The gene calls are TRBV30 and TRBJ2-3, with 7 bases matching TRBD2. V was pared by 7 bases and J by 3 bases, with 10 bases of the junction left unmatched. The CDR3 covers 14 residues. The germline gives CDR1 GTSNPN, CDR2 SVGIG (reference sequence). The CDR3 loop reads CAYIAGQRTDTQYF. CDR3 DNA sequence: TGTGCCTACATAGCGGGTCAGAGGACAGATACGCAGTATTTT.

This rearrangement joins TRBV6-2 or TRBV6-3 to TRBJ2-7; D call uncertain. V shed 5 bases and J shed 4 bases, with 9 bases lying between them. The germline V gene has CDR1 MNHEY and CDR2 SVGEGT. This CDR3 region has 12 residues. The CDR3 DNA sequence: TGTGCCAGCAGTAGAGCAACTTACGAGCAGTACTTC. Translating gives CASSRATYEQYF.

The rearrangement joins TRBV6-5 to TRBJ2-7, with D perhaps matching TRBD2 (6 bases). Per germline, CDR1 MNHEY and CDR2 SVGAGI. V gave up 6 bases and J gave up 2 bases, with 14 bases separating them. The CDR3 has 14 amino acids. The CDR3 protein is CASRRPGVAYEQYV. The CDR3 nucleotides are TGTGCCAGCAGACGCCCGGGGGTGGCCTACGAGCAGTACGTC.

This chain joins TRBV19 and TRBJ2-1, with 7 bases fitting TRBD2. The V segment lost 5 bases and the J segment 3 bases; nucleotides outside the gene matches: 7. Germline V lookup: CDR1 LNHDA, CDR2 SQIVND (reference sequence). This CDR3 has 15 residues. This CDR3 reads CASSDGLADYNEQFF. The CDR3 DNA sequence: TGTGCCAGTAGTGACGGGCTAGCGGACTACAATGAGCAGTTCTTC.

The rearrangement uses TRBV19 and TRBJ1-1; no definite D call. Trimming left V 8 bases short and J 4 bases short, with 11 bases between. Looked up from germline, CDR1 is LNHDA and CDR2 is SQIVND (reference sequence). This CDR3 is 12 amino acids long. The CDR3 DNA reads as TGTGCCAGTCTGCGGAGTACCACTGAAGCTTTCTTT. It encodes CASLRSTTEAFF.

In this sample, this clone turned up once. The chain couples TRBV4-3 to TRBJ2-3, with 9 nucleotides matching TRBD2. V gave up 0 bases and J gave up 0 bases; unmatched junction bases: 10. Germline V CDR1 and CDR2: LGHNA, YSLEER. This CDR3 has 19 residues. This chain's CDR3 is CASSQDLPLSGGSTDTQYF. The CDR3 DNA reads TGCGCCAGCAGCCAAGATCTCCCCCTTAGCGGGGGTAGCACAGATACGCAGTATTTT.

J is TRBJ2-2 and V is TRBV7-7, with TRBD2 identical over 7 bases. This CDR3 has 15 amino acids. J gave up 0 bases and V 5 bases, and 3 bases lay outside the gene matches. Germline V CDR1 and CDR2: SSHAT, FNYEAQ (reference sequence). The CDR3 loop reads CASSPGLANTGELFF. CDR3 nucleotide sequence: TGTGCCAGCAGCCCCGGACTAGCGAACACCGGGGAGCTGTTTTTT.

The chain links TRBV7-7 to TRBJ1-3, with 7 bases that match TRBD1. V lost 3 bases to trimming and J lost 8 bases; unmatched junction nucleotides: 4. CDR1 SSHAT and CDR2 FNYEAQ come from the germline V gene (reference sequence). The CDR3 covers 13 residues. CDR3: CASSLWQGDTIYF. CDR3 DNA sequence: TGTGCCAGCAGCTTGTGGCAGGGGGACACCATATATTTT.

The J gene is TRBJ1-1, the V gene TRBV23-1, with a weak D call TRBD1 (5 bases). TRBV23-1 is marked as an open reading frame, function uncertain. The ends were cut back, 4 bases at V and 3 bases at J, with 24 bases in the middle. This CDR3 comprises 18 residues. CDR3 sequence (DNA): TGCGCCAGCAGTCTATCCCTAGGGCGCCAGGACAAGGACACTGAAGCTTTCTTT. This encodes CASSLSLGRQDKDTEAFF.

This chain joins TRBV19 and TRBJ1-2; 8 positions agree with TRBD1. The V and J ends lost 0 bases and 6 bases, in that order; junction bases with no gene match: 12. The CDR3 spans 17 residues. Germline CDR1 and CDR2: LNHDA and SQIVND (reference sequence). The CDR3, as DNA: TGTGCCAGTAGTATAGACGCCAGTTACCCAGGGGGCAATGGCTACACCTTC. Translation gives CASSIDASYPGGNGYTF.

This clone has a single count. The J gene is TRBJ2-5, the V gene TRBV6-5; 9 bases are a match to TRBD1. Germline V gene data show CDR1 as MNHEY and CDR2 as SVGAGI. There are 16 residues in the CDR3. Trimming took 4 bases from V and 5 from J; bases not matched to a gene: 11. For the CDR3, the DNA is TGTGCCAGCAGTTCGCCCAAACAGGGGGCTGGTGAGACCCAGTACTTC. Its protein is CASSSPKQGAGETQYF.

The V call is TRBV11-2, the J call TRBJ1-3; maybe TRBD1 (5 bases). The germline V gene encodes CDR1 SGHAT and CDR2 FQNNGV. V lost 5 bases and J 3 bases, leaving 20 bases between the germline ends. The length of the CDR3 is 17 residues. Written as DNA, the CDR3 is TGTGCCAGCAGCCGCGGGGGGGTCCCCCTAGTTGGAAACACCATATATTTT. It yields the protein CASSRGGVPLVGNTIYF.

This clone appeared a single time. The rearrangement links TRBV5-1 to TRBJ2-3, with D tentatively TRBD2 (6 bases). The CDR3 is 14 residues long. Trimming pared 0 bases from V and 5 bases from J, leaving 10 bases between. Per the germline V gene, CDR1 is SGHRS and CDR2 is YFSETQ. CDR3 nucleotides: TGCGCCAGCAGCTTGGGGCAGGGAGGAGATACGCAGTATTTT. Amino acid sequence: CASSLGQGGDTQYF.

The chain couples TRBV24-1 to TRBJ2-5; no clear D. V was trimmed by 6 bases and J by 2 bases, leaving 15 bases between them. Germline V gene sequence: CDR1 KGHDR, CDR2 SFDVKD. This CDR3 comprises 15 residues. CDR3 region: CATSNSSAPQETQYF. CDR3 DNA sequence: TGTGCCACCAGTAACAGTTCTGCCCCTCAAGAGACCCAGTACTTC.

The genes are TRBV19 and TRBJ2-7, with TRBD1 matching over 9 bases. The junction had 7 bases not matched to a gene; V was cut back by 5 bases and J by 8 bases. The CDR3 runs 13 residues. In germline, CDR1 is LNHDA, CDR2 SQIVND (reference sequence). Written as DNA, the CDR3 is TGTGCCAGTAGTGGGAGACAGGGGGTCCAGCAGTACTTC. This encodes CASSGRQGVQQYF.

This chain connects TRBV6-5 to TRBJ2-7; possible D gene TRBD2, 6 bases. The germline V gene has CDR1 MNHEY and CDR2 SVGAGI. This CDR3 contains 13 residues. The germline V and J ends were trimmed by 8 bases and 0 bases, with 11 bases remaining between them. Here the CDR3 DNA reads TGTGCCAGCGGAACCGGGGGCTCCTACGAGCAGTACGTC. Translated: CASGTGGSYEQYV.

In its sample, this clone was seen a few times. The chain couples TRBV5-4 to TRBJ1-5, with 7 bases matching TRBD1. This CDR3 region has 15 residues. Trimming cost V 4 bases and J 5 bases; bases outside gene matches: 9. Germline CDR1 reads SGHNT; CDR2 reads YYREEE (reference sequence). CDR3 sequence (DNA): TGTGCCAGCAGCCTGGGGGGGACAGTGGATCAGCCCCAGCATTTT. This sequence encodes CASSLGGTVDQPQHF.

The chain recombines TRBV13 with TRBJ2-5; D is undetermined. The V gene lost 0 bases and the J gene lost 5 bases, with 10 bases spanning the gap. Germline V gene lookup returns CDR1 PRHDT and CDR2 FYEKMQ (reference sequence). The CDR3 spans 14 residues. The CDR3 DNA reads as TGTGCCAGCAGCTTAGGACTCAGGCCCGAGACCCAGTACTTC. Translated: CASSLGLRPETQYF.

The rearrangement links TRBV4-3 to TRBJ2-2; a weak D match, TRBD2 (5 bases). The CDR3 totals 18 residues. V dropped 1 base and J dropped 2 bases, with 17 bases sitting between them. Germline-derived CDR1 and CDR2 are LGHNA and YSLEER. CDR3 protein: CASSQATGSYGNTGELFF. For the CDR3, the DNA is TGCGCCAGCAGCCAAGCAACGGGATCTTACGGAAACACCGGGGAGCTGTTTTTT.

The V gene is TRBV24-1, the J gene TRBJ1-2; no clear D. V shed 4 bases and J shed 2 bases, with 10 bases lying between them. Germline values: CDR1 KGHDR, CDR2 SFDVKD. The CDR3 totals 14 residues. The CDR3 DNA follows: TGTGCCACCAGTGACCTCACAAAAAACTATGGCTACACCTTC. The encoded protein is CATSDLTKNYGYTF.

V gene TRBV6-5 combines with J gene TRBJ1-4; D possibly corresponds to TRBD1 (6 bases). The germline gives CDR1 MNHEY, CDR2 SVGAGI. The CDR3 length is 15 residues. Deletions cut 6 bases from V and 5 bases from J, with 16 bases between. The DNA for the CDR3 is TGTGCCAGCAGCCCAAATGGACAGAACAATGAAAAACTGTTTTTT. It encodes CASSPNGQNNEKLFF.

This chain connects TRBV6-5 to TRBJ2-3, with D perhaps TRBD1 (6 bases). The CDR3 extends over 12 amino acids. V shed 6 bases and J shed 8 bases, with 12 bases lying between them. CDR1 is MNHEY, CDR2 SVGAGI, per germline. The CDR3 loop is CASSPRGGTQYF. The CDR3 bases are TGTGCCAGCAGCCCCAGGGGTGGTACGCAGTATTTT.

The CDR3: CASSFRGQGYEKLFF. The DNA for the CDR3 is TGTGCCAGCAGCTTTAGGGGACAGGGGTACGAAAAACTGTTTTTT. The V call is TRBV11-2, the J call TRBJ1-4; 10 nucleotides align to TRBD1. CDR1 and CDR2 (germline): SGHAT, FQNNGV. CDR3 length: 15 residues. V lost 3 bases to trimming and J lost 8 bases; unmatched junction nucleotides: 6.